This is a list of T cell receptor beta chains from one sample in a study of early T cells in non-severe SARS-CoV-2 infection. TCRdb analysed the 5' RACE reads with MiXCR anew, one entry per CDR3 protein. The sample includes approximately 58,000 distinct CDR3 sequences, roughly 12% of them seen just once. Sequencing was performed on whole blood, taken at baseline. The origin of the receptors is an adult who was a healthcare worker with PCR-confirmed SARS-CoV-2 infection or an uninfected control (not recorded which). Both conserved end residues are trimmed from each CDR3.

CDR3 protein: ASQGGAPYEQY
V gene: TRBV28
J gene: TRBJ2-7
CDR3 length: 11

CDR3 protein: ASSLDRDRVSGYT
V gene: TRBV11-2
J gene: TRBJ1-2
CDR3 length: 13

CDR3 protein: ASSLFSGSSYNEQF
V gene: TRBV27
J gene: TRBJ2-1
CDR3 length: 14

CDR3 protein: SARDGGPRNNEQF
V gene: TRBV20-1
J gene: TRBJ2-1
CDR3 length: 13

CDR3 protein: ASSPTTGEATYEQY
V gene: TRBV7-6
J gene: TRBJ2-7
CDR3 length: 14

CDR3 protein: ASSLRITARPQF
V gene: TRBV5-4
J gene: TRBJ2-1
CDR3 length: 12

CDR3 protein: ASSPLVALSGETQY
V gene: TRBV9
J gene: TRBJ2-5
CDR3 length: 14

CDR3 protein: ASSVTSGGSEQF
V gene: TRBV27
J gene: TRBJ2-1
CDR3 length: 12

CDR3 protein: ARSWRGSPTYNEQF
V gene: TRBV5-3
J gene: TRBJ2-1
CDR3 length: 14

CDR3 protein: ASSVDDRPTYEQY
V gene: TRBV9
J gene: TRBJ2-7
CDR3 length: 13

CDR3 protein: ASSLMSDRATYSGELF
V gene: TRBV7-3
J gene: TRBJ2-2
CDR3 length: 16

CDR3 protein: ASTLGLRAPSGANVLT
V gene: TRBV28
J gene: TRBJ2-6
CDR3 length: 16

CDR3 protein: ASSLQGAQDTQY
V gene: TRBV7-3
J gene: TRBJ2-3
CDR3 length: 12

CDR3 protein: ASSLDYGDLYGYT
V gene: TRBV5-1
J gene: TRBJ1-2
CDR3 length: 13

CDR3 protein: ANKRGEQF
V gene: TRBV6-2/TRBV6-3
J gene: TRBJ2-1
CDR3 length: 8

CDR3 protein: ASEELGTQY
V gene: TRBV6-2/TRBV6-3
J gene: TRBJ2-5
CDR3 length: 9

CDR3 protein: ASSGALGRGLDTQY
V gene: TRBV2
J gene: TRBJ2-3
CDR3 length: 14

CDR3 protein: ASSTDRRSSYNEQF
V gene: TRBV19
J gene: TRBJ2-1
CDR3 length: 14

CDR3 protein: ASSLRFYEQY
V gene: TRBV12-3/TRBV12-4
J gene: TRBJ2-7
CDR3 length: 10

CDR3 protein: ASSFQGATEAF
V gene: TRBV7-2
J gene: TRBJ1-1
CDR3 length: 11

CDR3 protein: ASGAGSSYNEQF
V gene: TRBV6-2/TRBV6-3
J gene: TRBJ2-1
CDR3 length: 12

CDR3 protein: ASSLKGSVYGYT
V gene: TRBV7-9
J gene: TRBJ1-2
CDR3 length: 12

CDR3 protein: ASSLASVNEQF
V gene: TRBV5-1
J gene: TRBJ2-1
CDR3 length: 11

CDR3 protein: ASSQDGRPELF
V gene: TRBV4-3
J gene: TRBJ2-2
CDR3 length: 11

CDR3 protein: ASSFYRQTLAKNIQY
V gene: TRBV28
J gene: TRBJ2-4
CDR3 length: 15

CDR3 protein: SVEPAGGTDTQY
V gene: TRBV29-1
J gene: TRBJ2-3
CDR3 length: 12

CDR3 protein: SARASPLLAKSSYNEQF
V gene: TRBV20-1
J gene: TRBJ2-1
CDR3 length: 17

CDR3 protein: ASSDINEQY
V gene: TRBV6-1
J gene: TRBJ2-7
CDR3 length: 9

CDR3 protein: ASSGQKGQPGNTIY
V gene: TRBV9
J gene: TRBJ1-3
CDR3 length: 14

CDR3 protein: SVEDPRMNGYT
V gene: TRBV29-1
J gene: TRBJ1-2
CDR3 length: 11

CDR3 protein: SAANQFEQY
V gene: TRBV20-1
J gene: TRBJ2-7
CDR3 length: 9

CDR3 protein: ASSQGTSGKQETQY
V gene: TRBV5-5
J gene: TRBJ2-5
CDR3 length: 14

CDR3 protein: ASSRASYNEQF
V gene: TRBV18
J gene: TRBJ2-1
CDR3 length: 11

CDR3 protein: ASSKGALTDTQY
V gene: TRBV12-3/TRBV12-4
J gene: TRBJ2-3
CDR3 length: 12

CDR3 protein: ASTEGWGLDYGYT
V gene: TRBV6-2/TRBV6-3
J gene: TRBJ1-2
CDR3 length: 13

CDR3 protein: AISGVLAGNYEQY
V gene: TRBV10-3
J gene: TRBJ2-7
CDR3 length: 13

CDR3 protein: SARSGTGRTYEQY
V gene: TRBV20-1
J gene: TRBJ2-7
CDR3 length: 13

CDR3 protein: ASSQESNPFSTEAF
V gene: TRBV4-3
J gene: TRBJ1-1
CDR3 length: 14

CDR3 protein: SARDRAGDRPYEQY
V gene: TRBV20-1
J gene: TRBJ2-7
CDR3 length: 14

CDR3 protein: ASRVPGLNTEAF
V gene: TRBV28
J gene: TRBJ1-1
CDR3 length: 12

CDR3 protein: ASSPVLTDYNEQF
V gene: TRBV6-5
J gene: TRBJ2-1
CDR3 length: 13

CDR3 protein: ASRGSGRAEFEQF
V gene: TRBV6-5
J gene: TRBJ2-1
CDR3 length: 13

CDR3 protein: ASSPLYRTEQF
V gene: TRBV25-1
J gene: TRBJ2-1
CDR3 length: 11

CDR3 protein: ASRTSGNYNEQF
V gene: TRBV28
J gene: TRBJ2-1
CDR3 length: 12

CDR3 protein: ARKKGAAGELF
V gene: TRBV6-6
J gene: TRBJ2-2
CDR3 length: 11

CDR3 protein: ASSLGAGSPYEQY
V gene: TRBV12-3/TRBV12-4
J gene: TRBJ2-7
CDR3 length: 13

CDR3 protein: ASSSGGEANEKLF
V gene: TRBV28
J gene: TRBJ1-4
CDR3 length: 13

CDR3 protein: ASSQVPSGSETQY
V gene: TRBV3-1
J gene: TRBJ2-5
CDR3 length: 13

CDR3 protein: SARVIAPYEQY
V gene: TRBV20-1
J gene: TRBJ2-7
CDR3 length: 11

CDR3 protein: ASSYRDTYEQY
V gene: TRBV6-2/TRBV6-3
J gene: TRBJ2-7
CDR3 length: 11

CDR3 protein: ASRQWKDTPRNEQF
V gene: TRBV27
J gene: TRBJ2-1
CDR3 length: 14

CDR3 protein: ASSPPWSTEAF
V gene: TRBV12-3/TRBV12-4
J gene: TRBJ1-1
CDR3 length: 11

CDR3 protein: ASSLETEAF
V gene: TRBV18
J gene: TRBJ1-1
CDR3 length: 9

CDR3 protein: ASSILDRNYGYT
V gene: TRBV19
J gene: TRBJ1-2
CDR3 length: 12

CDR3 protein: ASSLGSGSYNEQF
V gene: TRBV5-4
J gene: TRBJ2-1
CDR3 length: 13

CDR3 protein: ATSQSGRNNEQF
V gene: TRBV15
J gene: TRBJ2-1
CDR3 length: 12

CDR3 protein: ASSYSRGAYEQY
V gene: TRBV6-2/TRBV6-3
J gene: TRBJ2-7
CDR3 length: 12

CDR3 protein: ASSRGSVPGELF
V gene: TRBV28
J gene: TRBJ2-2
CDR3 length: 12

CDR3 protein: ASSPFDGSGSPLH
V gene: TRBV4-3
J gene: TRBJ1-6
CDR3 length: 13

CDR3 protein: ASSLVDPGLGGEQY
V gene: TRBV7-2
J gene: TRBJ2-7
CDR3 length: 14